A single sample gave rise to the 18 T cell receptor beta chains below, sequenced in a study of blood T cells in healthy people across ages. Through a sample-barcoded 5' primer and a J-beta primer mix, a second PCR was run for roughly 7 to 11 cycles. One entry per CDR3 protein, called by TCRdb with MiXCR from the 5' RACE reads. The sample includes 630,000 or so distinct CDR3 sequences, approximately 30% of them seen just once. Input material: blood. These receptors all stem from an elderly woman in good health.

On this clonotype itself: A much larger clone lies one base from this, so it may be a read error. V gene TRBV20-1 combines with J gene TRBJ2-1, with a weak D call TRBD1 (6 bases). In germline, CDR1 is DFQATT, CDR2 SNEGSKA (reference sequence). The CDR3 sequence is 12 residues long. The CDR3 bases are TGCAGTGCGAAACAGGGTTCCAATGGGCAGTTCTTC. Its protein is CSAKQGSNGQFF.

Details on this clonotype: Possible read error: a much larger clone is one base away. The chain combines TRBV6-2 or TRBV6-3 with TRBJ2-6, with a weak D call TRBD1 (5 bases). Germline CDR1 MNHEY, CDR2 SVGEGT. This CDR3 spans 13 amino acids. CDR3 coding DNA: TGTGCCAGCAAGGGTTCTGGGGCCAACGTCCGGACTTTC. Residues: CASKGSGANVRTF.

This clonotype was recorded at least ten times. This chain connects TRBV30 to TRBJ2-1, with 8 bases identical to TRBD2. V lost 2 bases and J lost 8; bases outside the gene matches: 8. Germline V lookup: CDR1 GTSNPN, CDR2 SVGIG (reference sequence). The CDR3 sequence is 14 residues long. The CDR3 bases are TGTGCCTGGAGTCCGGGACTAGTCATCGATGAGCAGTTCTTC. It specifies CAWSPGLVIDEQFF.

This clonotype came up a few times. Being one base from a much bigger clone, this may be a read error. This chain links TRBV12-3 or TRBV12-4 with TRBJ2-7; D not certain. V lost 5 bases to trimming and J lost 7 bases, with 15 bases between them. The length of the CDR3 is 13 residues. CDR3 nucleotides: TGTGCCAGCAGTGAGGCTTCACGGTATGAGCAGTACTTC. It is translated as CASSEASRYEQYF.

Turning to this clonotype: Given a much more abundant clone one base away, this may be a read error. The chain couples TRBV28 to TRBJ2-7; D is undetermined. Germline V lookup: CDR1 MDHEN, CDR2 SYDVKM. The CDR3 is 14 amino acids. In nucleotides, the CDR3 is TGTACCAGCAGTATACCTGGGTGGAGCTACGAGCAGTACTTC. It encodes CTSSIPGWSYEQYF. Filled out from reference TRBV28 and TRBJ2-7, the complete variable domain reads DVKVTQSSRYLVKRTGEKVFLECVQDMDHENMFWYRQDPGLGLRLIYFSYDVKMKEKGDIPEGYSVSREKKERFSLILESASTNQTSMYLCTSSIPGWSYEQYFGPGTRLTVT.

Remarks on this clonotype: A much larger clonotype is one base distant, so this may be a read error. The J gene is TRBJ2-5, the V gene TRBV5-6; 8 bases agree with TRBD1. The CDR3 length is 15 residues. Germline V lookup: CDR1 SGHDT, CDR2 YYEEEE. The CDR3 DNA reads TGTACCAGCAGCTACACGCAGGGGGCTAGGGAGACCCAGTACTTC. Encoded protein: CTSSYTQGARETQYF.

This clonotype was seen many times. The rearrangement uses TRBV5-1 and TRBJ2-7; the D gene is possibly TRBD1 (6 bases). Germline V lookup: CDR1 SGHRS, CDR2 YFSETQ. This CDR3 comprises 13 residues. The V gene lost 1 base and the J gene lost 3 bases, with 8 bases spanning the gap. The CDR3 loop is CASSLIGGYEQYF. The CDR3, as DNA: TGCGCCAGCAGCTTGATAGGGGGCTACGAGCAGTACTTC. Full variable domain (remainder filled in from reference TRBV5-1 and TRBJ2-7): KAGVTQTPRYLIKTRGQQVTLSCSPISGHRSVSWYQQTPGQGLQFLFEYFSETQRNKGNFPGRFSGRQFSNSRSEMNVSTLELGDSALYLCASSLIGGYEQYFGPGTRLTVT.

This clonotype came up a few times. This may arise from a read error, as a much more abundant clone is one base away. J is TRBJ2-1 and V is TRBV7-3, with D tentatively TRBD1 or TRBD2 (5 bases each). The DNA end is a closer match to TRBJ2-7, so the J assignment may be wrong. This CDR3 is 14 amino acids long. The germline V gene has CDR1 SGHTA and CDR2 FQGTGA. Here the CDR3 DNA reads TGTGCCAGCAGCCGTAGTGGGGGTATGAATGAGCAGTACTTC. Translation gives CASSRSGGMNEQYF.

This clonotype was seen many times. The chain combines TRBV14 with TRBJ2-7; 8 nucleotides match TRBD1. The CDR3 extends over 15 amino acids. V gave up 2 bases and J gave up 6 bases; unmatched junction bases: 9. In germline, CDR1 is SGHDN, CDR2 FVKESK. The chain's CDR3 is CASSQTRTGLSEQYF. CDR3 nucleotide sequence: TGTGCCAGCAGCCAAACCCGGACAGGGCTTAGCGAGCAGTACTTC.

This chain connects TRBV6-1 to TRBJ1-4; 10 positions match TRBD1. Germline V CDR1 and CDR2: MNHNS, SASEGT. Losses at the gene ends were 8 bases for V and 7 bases for J; bases not matched to a gene: 1. The CDR3 extends over 12 amino acids. This CDR3 reads CASDRGREKLFF. CDR3 bases: TGTGCCAGCGACAGGGGGCGTGAAAAACTGTTTTTT.

V is TRBV3-1 and J is TRBJ2-7; D is undetermined. CDR1 is LGHDT and CDR2 is YNNKEL in the germline V gene (reference sequence). V lost 1 base and J lost 7, with 14 bases in between. The CDR3 runs to 14 residues. The CDR3 region has the DNA TGTGCCAGCAGCCAAGGGTGGCGCTCCGAAGAGCAGTACTTC. Its protein product is CASSQGWRSEEQYF.

This clonotype was found a few times. The chain employs TRBV12-3 or TRBV12-4 and TRBJ1-1; D possibly corresponds to TRBD1 (5 bases). The length of the CDR3 is 12 residues. V lost 6 bases and J lost 8, with 13 bases in between. CDR3 amino acids: CASSRRRGEAFF. The CDR3 DNA sequence: TGTGCCAGCAGCCGCCGGAGGGGAGAAGCTTTCTTT.

This clonotype was seen only once. Given a much more abundant clone one base away, this may be a read error. The CDR3 loop is CASSLGGGGSYEQVF. Here the CDR3 DNA reads TGCGCCAGCAGCCTAGGGGGCGGGGGGTCGTATGAGCAGGTCTTC. The chain combines TRBV5-1 with TRBJ2-1, with a possible D match to TRBD2 (8 bases). Germline-derived CDR1 and CDR2 are SGHRS and YFSETQ. This CDR3 region has 15 residues.

This clonotype was recorded a few times. At one end the junction does not follow the germline gene, possibly because of a read error. V and J are TRBV4-3 and TRBJ1-6, with D hard to call. CDR3 length: 16 amino acids. Per germline, CDR1 LGHNA and CDR2 YSLEER. The CDR3 DNA is TGCGCCGGCAGCCAAGAGGCAAGCTCCTATAATTCACCCCTCCACTTT. It is translated as CAGSQEASSYNSPLHF.

At least ten counts were recorded for this clonotype. The gene calls are TRBV4-3 and TRBJ2-1, with a weak D call TRBD1 (6 bases). The V and J ends lost 3 bases and 2 bases respectively, with 14 bases between them. This CDR3 is built from 16 residues. Germline V lookup: CDR1 LGHNA, CDR2 YSLEER. CDR3 in amino acids: CASSQHGQTTYNEQFF. The CDR3 DNA is TGCGCCAGCAGCCAGCACGGACAGACTACCTACAATGAGCAGTTCTTC.

On this clonotype itself: As the CDR3 is not closed by the conserved phenylalanine or tryptophan, this likely results from a read error. The limits of the CDR3 on the DNA are not certain, so only TCRdb's listed CDR3 is given. The rearrangement joins TRBV20-1 to TRBJ2-1; no check of the table's D call, TRBD2, against the DNA was made. Per the germline V gene, CDR1 is DFQATT and CDR2 is SNEGSKA (reference sequence). The CDR3 spans 15 residues, counting both ends. The CDR3 sequence: CSASTQGTHGYTFGS.

This clonotype was found many times. This chain uses TRBV20-1 with TRBJ1-1; tentative D call: TRBD1 (5 bases). Germline CDR1 reads DFQATT; CDR2 reads SNEGSKA (reference sequence). Trimming took 3 bases from V and 6 from J, leaving 17 bases between them. CDR3 length: 14 residues. The CDR3, as DNA: TGCAGTGCTAGCGGGACTCGGGGAAACGCTGAAGCTTTCTTT. It encodes CSASGTRGNAEAFF.

In this sample, this clonotype turned up many times. The chain uses TRBV5-6 and TRBJ2-5; TRBD1 is a possible D gene (5 bases). This CDR3 spans 16 amino acids. Trimming shortened V by 3 bases and J by 5 bases, and 20 bases separated the two germline ends. Germline V gene data show CDR1 as SGHDT and CDR2 as YYEEEE. CDR3 region: CASSSSRSLAGETQYF. The CDR3 coding sequence is TGTGCCAGCAGCTCCAGTAGGTCTCTCGCAGGGGAGACCCAGTACTTC.